These 30 T cell receptor beta chains were all obtained from the same sample, sequenced in a study of blood T cell repertoires in COVID-19. Assay used: immunoSEQ multiplex PCR; TCRdb lists only in-frame clones, some missing. The sample lists hundreds of thousands of clones, roughly 87% occurring once. The specimen was peripheral blood. The receptors were sampled from a woman in her 50s who had recovered from COVID-19.

The V call is TRBV19, the J call TRBJ1-2; 8 nucleotides match TRBD1. V lost 3 bases, J lost 0 bases, and 0 bases stayed unmatched. The CDR3 consists of 14 residues. CDR1 LNHDA and CDR2 SQIVND come from the germline V gene (reference sequence). The chain's CDR3 is CASSMGQANYGYTF. Written as DNA, the CDR3 is TGTGCCAGTAGTATGGGACAGGCTAACTATGGCTACACCTTC.

The rearrangement links TRBV6-5 to TRBJ1-2; 7 bases align to TRBD1. The CDR3 length is 11 residues. Trimming removed 7 bases from V and 7 bases from J; junction bases left unmatched: 3. Germline-derived CDR1 and CDR2 are MNHEY and SVGAGI. The CDR3 here is CASTGGSGYTF. The CDR3 bases are TGTGCCAGCACAGGGGGAAGTGGCTACACCTTC.

The rearrangement joins TRBV7-2 to TRBJ2-7; 14 nucleotides match TRBD2. From germline, CDR1 is SGHTA and CDR2 FQGNSA. Trimming took 4 bases from V and 12 from J; bases not matched to a gene: 11. This CDR3 has 15 residues. The DNA for the CDR3 is TGTGCCAGCAGCTACACCCCGGGACTAGCGGGAGAAGGGTACTTC. This encodes CASSYTPGLAGEGYF.

CDR3 loop: CASSPGNYGYTF. DNA of the CDR3: TGCGCCAGCAGCCCAGGGAACTATGGCTACACCTTC. The chain links TRBV5-1 to TRBJ1-2; D is perhaps TRBD1 (5 bases). V lost 4 bases and J 2 bases, leaving 6 bases between the germline ends. The CDR3 has 12 amino acids. Germline CDR1 is SGHRS and CDR2 is YFSETQ.

The chain has TRBV19 and TRBJ1-5, with 10 bases that match TRBD1. This CDR3 comprises 17 residues. The germline gives CDR1 LNHDA, CDR2 SQIVND (reference sequence). Germline trimming cut 4 bases from V and 3 bases from J; bases unmatched to any gene: 9. CDR3 region: CASSTLPGQGFNQPQHF. In DNA form, the CDR3 reads TGTGCCAGTAGTACCTTACCGGGACAGGGGTTCAATCAGCCCCAGCATTTT.

The CDR3 DNA reads TGTGCCAGTAGTCCTCTTCGGGCCCGGGAGCATGAAAAACTGTTTTTT. The encoded protein is CASSPLRAREHEKLFF. The J gene is TRBJ1-4, the V gene TRBV19, with D unclear. Germline CDR1 and CDR2: LNHDA and SQIVND (reference sequence). Trimming took 5 bases from V and 6 from J, leaving 19 bases between them. This CDR3 has 16 amino acids.

The chain recombines TRBV6-1 with TRBJ1-6; possibly TRBD1 for D (5 bases). There are 15 residues in the CDR3. Trimming left V 5 bases short and J 10 bases short, with 18 bases between. Germline V gene lookup returns CDR1 MNHNS and CDR2 SASEGT. The CDR3 DNA reads as TGTGCCAGCAGTTCCGGCCCGGGGGGAGGCTCACCCCTCCACTTT. Protein product: CASSSGPGGGSPLHF.

The chain uses TRBV5-1 and TRBJ2-7, with 7 bases matching TRBD2. This CDR3 is 15 amino acids long. Losses at the gene ends were 5 bases for V and 7 bases for J; bases not matched to a gene: 15. Germline CDR1 and CDR2: SGHRS and YFSETQ. CDR3 region: CASRELGLSFLEQYF. Written as DNA, the CDR3 is TGCGCCAGCAGGGAACTGGGACTATCTTTCTTAGAGCAGTACTTC.

CDR3 protein: CASSLRSAGANYGYTF. For the CDR3, the DNA is TGTGCCAGCAGCTTACGTTCGGCAGGGGCAAACTATGGCTACACCTTC. The chain combines TRBV7-8 with TRBJ1-2, with D possibly matching TRBD1 (6 bases). The CDR3 has 16 amino acids. Trimming shortened V by 2 bases and J by 2 bases, and 15 bases separated the two germline ends. Germline-derived CDR1 and CDR2 are SGHVS and FQNEAQ.

This chain connects TRBV19 to TRBJ1-5; D not certain. Trimming shortened V by 1 base and J by 1 base, and 8 bases separated the two germline ends. Germline V lookup: CDR1 LNHDA, CDR2 SQIVND (reference sequence). CDR3 length: 15 amino acids. The CDR3 region is CASSIVHRSNQPQHF. The CDR3 nucleotides read TGTGCCAGTAGTATAGTTCACCGGAGCAATCAGCCCCAGCATTTT.

This chain connects TRBV28 to TRBJ2-1; D not certain. Trimming pared 6 bases from V and 7 bases from J, leaving 13 bases between. This CDR3 is built from 13 residues. CDR1 and CDR2 from the germline V gene are MDHEN and SYDVKM. The CDR3 DNA sequence: TGTGCCAGCAGGCGTACGGGTCATAATGAGCAGTTCTTC. It encodes CASRRTGHNEQFF.

J is TRBJ2-1 and V is TRBV5-1, with 12 bases matching TRBD2. The CDR3 extends over 16 amino acids. Germline values: CDR1 SGHRS, CDR2 YFSETQ. Trimming removed 4 bases from V and 5 bases from J; junction bases left unmatched: 7. CDR3 residues: CASSRGLAGPNNEQFF. The CDR3 nucleotides read TGCGCCAGCAGCCGTGGACTAGCGGGACCGAACAATGAGCAGTTCTTC.

This clone has only one observation. This chain joins TRBV5-1 and TRBJ2-7; D may be TRBD2 (6 bases). The germline gives CDR1 SGHRS, CDR2 YFSETQ. The CDR3 extends over 13 amino acids. V dropped 4 bases and J dropped 6 bases, with 14 bases sitting between them. DNA of the CDR3: TGCGCCAGCAGCCCCGGGGGAGCGGGCGAGCAGTACTTC. Its protein is CASSPGGAGEQYF.

The chain has TRBV5-4 and TRBJ2-3; D perhaps matches TRBD2 (6 bases). The V end was cut by 7 bases, the J end by 5 bases, with 14 bases between. The length of the CDR3 is 13 residues. The germline V gene has CDR1 SGHNT and CDR2 YYREEE (reference sequence). In DNA form, the CDR3 reads TGTGCCAGCCAGCTAAGGAGGGGAGATACGCAGTATTTT. Residues: CASQLRRGDTQYF. The variable domain in full, completed from reference TRBV5-4 and TRBJ2-3, reads ETGVTQSPTHLIKTRGQQVTLRCSSQSGHNTVSWYQQALGQGPQFIFQYYREEENGRGNFPPRFSGLQFPNYSSELNVNALELDDSALYLCASQLRRGDTQYFGPGTRLTVL.

V gene TRBV27 combines with J gene TRBJ1-2; D is uncertain. V lost 4 bases to trimming and J lost 6 bases, with 12 bases between them. The CDR3 runs to 13 residues. In germline, CDR1 is MNHEY, CDR2 SMNVEV (reference sequence). CDR3 in DNA: TGTGCCAGCAGTTCTACCACGGTTCATGGCTACACCTTC. Encoded protein: CASSSTTVHGYTF.

The V call is TRBV28, the J call TRBJ1-1; D remains ambiguous. The V end was cut by 4 bases, the J end by 5 bases, with 8 bases between. The germline V gene encodes CDR1 MDHEN and CDR2 SYDVKM. The CDR3 consists of 12 residues. The CDR3 sequence is CASSSQRTEAFF. For the CDR3, the DNA is TGTGCCAGCAGTTCTCAGAGGACTGAAGCTTTCTTT.

This chain joins TRBV3-1 (or the pseudogene TRBV3-2) and TRBJ1-2; D uncertain. V gave up 0 bases and J gave up 8 bases, with 13 bases separating them. The V gene's germline CDR1 is LGHDT and CDR2 YNNKEL (reference sequence). CDR3 length equals 14 residues. CDR3 DNA sequence: TGTGCCAGCAGCCAAGACTGGGCTCAAAAGGGCTACACCTTC. Protein: CASSQDWAQKGYTF.

The rearrangement uses TRBV18 and TRBJ1-1; TRBD1 might be the D (6 bases). Trimming stripped 2 bases from V and 6 bases from J, with 16 bases between. The CDR3 contains 15 residues. The germline CDR1 and CDR2 sequences are KGHSH and LQKENI. The CDR3 DNA follows: TGTGCCAGCTCACCAAATACAGGGTGGTTGGCTGAAGCTTTCTTT. This sequence encodes CASSPNTGWLAEAFF.

The V and J genes are TRBV24-1 and TRBJ2-2; D is perhaps TRBD1 (6 bases). The V end lost 1 base, the J end lost 0 bases, and 8 bases lay between the germline ends. The CDR3 is made up of 16 amino acids. The V gene's germline CDR1 is KGHDR and CDR2 SFDVKD. The CDR3 here is CATSDLGGANTGELFF. CDR3 coding DNA: TGTGCCACCAGTGATTTAGGGGGAGCGAACACCGGGGAGCTGTTTTTT.

J is TRBJ1-2 and V is TRBV5-1; 7 positions agree with TRBD1. This CDR3 has 12 residues. After removal of 4 bases from V and 9 bases from J, the junction contained 6 bases not matched to a gene. The germline V gene has CDR1 SGHRS and CDR2 YFSETQ. The CDR3 DNA sequence: TGCGCCAGCAGCCTGACAGGGATGAGCTACACCTTC. It yields the protein CASSLTGMSYTF.

The chain couples TRBV7-2 to TRBJ1-6; 7 nucleotides agree with TRBD1. V lost 5 bases and J lost 8; bases outside the gene matches: 12. The CDR3 runs 16 residues. The germline V gene encodes CDR1 SGHTA and CDR2 FQGNSA. CDR3 sequence reads: CASSTETGRMDSPLHF. CDR3 coding DNA: TGTGCCAGCAGCACGGAGACAGGGAGGATGGATTCACCCCTCCACTTT.

The rearrangement links TRBV4-2 to TRBJ2-1, with 8 bases matching TRBD1. Germline CDR1 and CDR2: LGHNA and YNFKEQ. CDR3 length: 17 amino acids. V trimming: 3 bases; J trimming: 8 bases; junction bases outside the gene matches: 15. The CDR3 spells CASSQGPGQEVPDEQFF. The DNA of the CDR3 is TGTGCCAGCAGCCAGGGACCGGGACAGGAGGTCCCAGATGAGCAGTTCTTC.

The chain carries TRBV7-9 and TRBJ2-3; 7 nucleotides agree with TRBD1. The germline V gene encodes CDR1 SEHNR and CDR2 FQNEAQ (reference sequence). This CDR3 contains 15 residues. The J segment lost 2 bases and the V segment lost 4 bases, leaving 6 bases of the junction unmatched. The CDR3 loop reads CASSSRQGATDTQYF. In DNA, the CDR3 is TGTGCCAGCAGCTCCCGACAGGGAGCCACAGATACGCAGTATTTT.

V gene TRBV19 combines with J gene TRBJ2-2; 8 bases fit TRBD1. Germline V gene sequence: CDR1 LNHDA, CDR2 SQIVND (reference sequence). The CDR3 extends over 15 amino acids. V gave up 1 base and J gave up 5 bases; unmatched junction bases: 3. The CDR3 sequence is CASSIATGGTGELFF. Here the CDR3 DNA reads TGTGCCAGTAGTATAGCTACAGGGGGGACCGGGGAGCTGTTTTTT.

The V and J genes are TRBV7-6 and TRBJ1-3, with 7 bases matching TRBD1. The CDR3 has 18 residues. The junction had 13 bases not matched to a gene; V was cut back by 5 bases and J by 0 bases. CDR1 is SGHVS, CDR2 FNYEAQ, per germline. The CDR3 DNA reads as TGTGCCAGCAGCCTGGACAGGTCGTCCTTTAGCTCTGGAAACACCATATATTTT. Translating it yields CASSLDRSSFSSGNTIYF.

CDR3 sequence reads: CASSDSLNQPQHF. For the CDR3, the DNA is TGTGCCAGTAGTGACAGTCTGAATCAGCCCCAGCATTTT. J is TRBJ1-5 and V is TRBV19; D is perhaps TRBD1 (5 bases). CDR1 LNHDA and CDR2 SQIVND come from the germline V gene (reference sequence). Trimming took 5 bases from V and 4 from J, leaving 9 bases between them. CDR3 size: 13 residues.

The gene calls are TRBV27 and TRBJ2-5, with D possibly being TRBD1 (7 bases). The germline V gene has CDR1 MNHEY and CDR2 SMNVEV (reference sequence). This CDR3 comprises 14 residues. The V end lost 5 bases, the J end lost 7 bases, and 17 bases lay between the germline ends. The CDR3 DNA reads as TGTGCCAGCAGTCCCGGAGGGGGCGCGGGGACCCAGTACTTC. Its protein product is CASSPGGGAGTQYF.

The chain has TRBV5-1 and TRBJ2-7, with a tentative D call TRBD1 (6 bases). The CDR3 totals 12 residues. Per the germline V gene, CDR1 is SGHRS and CDR2 is YFSETQ. V was trimmed by 5 bases and J by 4 bases, leaving 10 bases between them. CDR3 DNA: TGCGCCAGCAGTATACAGGGTTACGAGCAGTACTTC. Translating gives CASSIQGYEQYF.

V is TRBV10-3 and J is TRBJ1-2; 7 bases agree with TRBD1. Germline V gene data show CDR1 as ENHRY and CDR2 as SYGVKD. The CDR3 spans 14 residues. Unmatched junction bases numbered 8, after V lost 4 bases and J lost 6 bases. CDR3 region: CAISATDRDHGYTF. As DNA, the CDR3 is TGTGCCATCAGTGCTACCGACAGGGACCATGGCTACACCTTC.

The J gene is TRBJ1-1, the V gene TRBV4-2; a weak D match, TRBD1 (6 bases). The germline gives CDR1 LGHNA, CDR2 YNFKEQ. Trimming took off 1 base at V and 7 bases at J, with 13 bases between the two ends. The CDR3 loop spans 14 amino acids. CDR3 in DNA: TGTGCCAGCAGCCAAGGACCGGACAGAGTTGAAGCTTTCTTT. It translates to CASSQGPDRVEAFF.